This T cell receptor (beta chain) stems from a study of T cells in Graves' hyperthyroidism and ophthalmopathy. Regarding the study as a whole: Researchers report that a 13 V-J model separated ophthalmopathy from stable hyperthyroidism.

This clonotype came up many times. Its matching antigen is unknown. J lost 10 bases, V lost 5 bases, and 5 bases had no gene match. CDR3 length: 12 amino acids. Germline V gene lookup returns CDR1 MNHEY and CDR2 SVGEGT. Amplification targeted TCR beta CDR3 regions from RNA transcripts. Carried out on the TCR CDR3, a first-round RT-PCR used the HTBI primer set. In TCRdb, the multiplex PCR reads were re-called with MiXCR into one record per CDR3 protein. Of 500,000 or so distinct CDR3 sequences in the sample, roughly 18% were seen once. PBMCs came from about 10 ml fresh peripheral blood. The chain uses TRBV6-2 or TRBV6-3 and TRBJ1-1, with 9 bases matching TRBD1. The sample taken for sequencing was blood. The sequence derives from a woman under 30 with Graves' ophthalmopathy. The CDR3 DNA is TGTGCCAGCAGTCGCCCGGGACAGGGAGCTTTCTTT. It specifies CASSRPGQGAFF.